What follows is one T cell receptor (beta chain) and its context. The antigen is not known. Individual cDNA molecules received unique molecular identifiers in the library. TCRdb independently ran MiXCR on the RACE reads; one entry per CDR3 protein. The sample includes roughly 200,000 distinct CDR3 sequences, under 25% of them seen just once. The sample comes from a study of human T cells and chemical hapten exposure. Looked up from germline, CDR1 is SEHNR and CDR2 is FQNEAQ (reference sequence). The CDR3 spans 17 residues. V was pared by 2 bases and J by 1 base, with 6 bases of the junction left unmatched. Time point noted: patch test 1, 2 weeks after DPC sensitization. Sample treatment: therapeutic diphenylcyclopropenone sensitization with weekly scalp DPC. Those who donated were patients with alopecia, 18 to 70 years of age, and suitable for DPC. RNA extraction used unfractionated whole blood as the source of total RNA.

Overall study findings and caveats: Sensitizing with DPC caused no change in TCRs above 1 in 1000 frequency.

The receptor's source is a woman aged 45-59 years with alopecia areata. Some clones in this sample may be carry-over from other donors' samples. This chain links TRBV7-9 with TRBJ2-2, with TRBD1 matching over 8 bases. Source: whole blood, taken in connection with sensitization to the hapten diphenylcyclopropenone (DPC). For the CDR3, the DNA is TGTGCCAGCAGCTTAAACAGGGGGTCATTGAACACCGGGGAGCTGTTTTTT. Translated, it gives CASSLNRGSLNTGELFF.